These 5 T cell receptor beta chains were all obtained from the same sample, sequenced in a study of blood T cells in healthy people across ages (dated by TCRdb to about 2015). The library was obtained by 5' RACE. The data were produced on an Illumina HiSeq 2500. A second PCR of roughly 6 to 11 cycles was run with a J-beta primer mix and a sample-barcoded 5' primer. TCRdb trimmed the raw reads at Q25, called clones with MiXCR and kept productive beta chains. One record per CDR3 amino acid sequence lists the most common genes and DNA. Recorded for this sample are around 1,600,000 distinct CDR3 sequences; approximately 42% of them occurred a single time. In total, the top ten clones hold under 5% of the sample. The sample consisted of blood. All receptors derive from a woman aged 18-30 years in good health.

This sequence joins TRBV11-2 and TRBJ1-2; D is ambiguous. The length of the CDR3 is 13 residues. Trimming shortened V by 5 bases and J by 5 bases, and 12 bases separated the two germline ends. CDR1 SGHAT and CDR2 FQNNGV come from the germline V gene. CDR3 sequence reads: CASSPLSGYGYTF. In DNA form, the CDR3 reads TGTGCCAGCAGCCCATTATCCGGTTATGGCTACACCTTC.

This clonotype was picked up one time. It may be a read error: a sequence one base away is much more abundant. V usage is TRBV20-1 and J usage is TRBJ1-2; 8 nucleotides match TRBD1. From germline, CDR1 is DFQATT and CDR2 SNEGSKA (reference sequence). The CDR3 is 12 amino acids. CDR3 DNA sequence: TGCAGTGCTCAGACAGGGTCAGGGGGCTACAACTTC. Amino acid sequence: CSAQTGSGGYNF.

J is TRBJ1-5 and V is TRBV28; D gene unclear. V was cut by 7 bases and J by 4 bases, with 17 bases left in between. This CDR3 has 15 residues. Germline CDR1 is MDHEN and CDR2 is SYDVKM. CDR3 DNA sequence: TGTGCCAGCAAGCGGTTAACACCCTCAAATCAGCCCCAGCATTTT. Protein sequence: CASKRLTPSNQPQHF.

This clonotype showed up just a few times. This chain uses TRBV10-1 with TRBJ2-5, with D unclear. The DNA matches TRBJ2-7 better at its end, which makes the J call doubtful. Germline assignment: CDR1 WNHNN and CDR2 SYGVQD (reference sequence). The CDR3 is 14 amino acids. The CDR3 DNA reads as TGCGCCAGCAGTGAACCGGGTTTGGGCTACGAGCAGTACTTC. It specifies CASSEPGLGYEQYF.

The V gene is TRBV19, the J gene TRBJ1-5; D perhaps matches TRBD1 (6 bases). Per germline, CDR1 LNHDA and CDR2 SQIVND (reference sequence). The CDR3 loop spans 15 amino acids. V lost 7 bases and J lost 0, with 13 bases in between. The CDR3 bases are TGTGCCAGTAAGCCGGGACAATATAGCAATCAGCCCCAGCATTTT. Its translation: CASKPGQYSNQPQHF.